Listed below are T cell receptor beta chains from one sample, sequenced in a study of cytomegalovirus exposure and HLA in healthy donors. Clones were sequenced by immunoSEQ multiplex PCR, and TCRdb holds only the in-frame ones, with some missing. Its clone listing holds 100,000 to 150,000 clones. Material: PBMCs. The receptors originated from a man aged 18 to 30 in good health and CMV-seronegative. CDR3s include the opening cysteine and the closing phenylalanine or tryptophan. D genes are given only for firm matches.

D	V	J	CDR3	DNA
-	TRBV19	TRBJ2-2	CASSIGTANTGELFF	TGTGCCAGTAGTATAGGGACAGCGAACACCGGGGAGCTGTTTTTT
-	TRBV5-1	TRBJ2-5	CASGSETQYF	TGCGCCAGCGGCTCGGAGACCCAGTACTTC
-	TRBV19	TRBJ1-4	CASRVHSNEKLFF	TGTGCCAGTAGAGTTCACAGTAATGAAAAACTGTTTTTT
TRBD1	TRBV9	TRBJ1-5	CASSDGTVPNQPQHF	TGTGCCAGCAGCGACGGGACAGTCCCCAATCAGCCCCAGCATTTT
TRBD1	TRBV5-1	TRBJ1-1	CASSLTGTGKKDTEAFF	TGCGCCAGCAGCTTAACAGGGACAGGGAAGAAGGACACTGAAGCTTTCTTT
-	TRBV5-6	TRBJ2-7	CASSLLRGDEQYF	TGTGCCAGCAGCTTGCTCAGGGGTGACGAGCAGTACTTC
-	TRBV7-2	TRBJ2-7	CASSLGLDYEQYF	TGTGCTAGCAGCTTGGGACTTGACTACGAGCAGTACTTC
-	TRBV20-1	TRBJ2-7	CSATRPYEQYF	TGCAGCGCTACGAGGCCGTACGAGCAGTACTTC
TRBD2	TRBV28	TRBJ2-7	CATKRSGGGSYEQYF	TGTGCCACAAAGAGGAGCGGGGGCGGCTCCTACGAGCAGTACTTC
-	TRBV5-1	TRBJ2-7	CASSLDRRTYEQYF	TGCGCCAGCAGCTTGGACAGACGAACCTACGAGCAGTACTTC
-	TRBV27	TRBJ2-5	CASSSQETQYF	TGTGCCAGCAGTTCACAAGAGACCCAGTACTTC
TRBD1	TRBV27	TRBJ1-5	CASSSRTGSQPQHF	TGTGCCAGCAGTAGTCGGACAGGGAGTCAGCCCCAGCATTTT
TRBD2	TRBV28	TRBJ2-3	CASSISGRAGDTQYF	TGTGCCAGCAGTATTAGCGGGAGGGCAGGGGATACGCAGTATTTT
-	TRBV2	TRBJ2-7	CASMLAVSYEQYF	TGTGCCAGCATGCTGGCGGTCTCCTACGAGCAGTACTTC
-	TRBV7-2	TRBJ2-1	CASSLRVQRVDYEQFF	TGTGCCAGCAGTCTTAGGGTACAGCGGGTGGACTATGAGCAGTTCTTC
TRBD2	TRBV30	TRBJ2-1	CAWSVGGTSGYNEQFF	TGTGCCTGGAGTGTAGGGGGGACTAGCGGGTACAATGAGCAGTTCTTC
TRBD1	TRBV7-7	TRBJ2-5	CASSPARDRDWGQYF	TGTGCTAGCAGCCCGGCGCGGGACAGGGACTGGGGCCAGTACTTC
TRBD1	TRBV2	TRBJ1-4	CASSEWDRAWGKLFF	TGTGCCAGCAGTGAATGGGACAGAGCGTGGGGAAAACTGTTTTTT
-	TRBV6-7	TRBJ2-3	CASSYSRPGTEGGPHTQYF	TGTGCCAGCAGTTACTCAAGACCCGGGACCGAAGGAGGGCCACATACGCAGTATTTT
-	TRBV10-2	TRBJ2-1	CASSESRGFNEQFF	TGCGCCAGCAGTGAGTCGCGAGGTTTCAATGAGCAGTTCTTC
-	TRBV28	TRBJ2-4	CASNEGNTKNIQYF	TGTGCCAGCAATGAGGGTAATACCAAAAACATTCAGTACTTC
TRBD1	TRBV4-3	TRBJ2-7	CASSQDVGQGTYEQYF	TGCGCCAGCAGCCAAGATGTGGGACAGGGGACCTACGAGCAGTACTTC
TRBD1	TRBV5-6	TRBJ2-7	CASSFGTAPYEQYF	TGTGCCAGCAGCTTCGGGACAGCTCCGTACGAGCAGTACTTC
TRBD1	TRBV5-1	TRBJ1-5	CASSLGDREGNQPQHF	TGCGCCAGCAGCTTGGGGGACAGGGAGGGGAATCAGCCCCAGCATTTT
-	TRBV7-9	TRBJ2-7	CASSLAPGDYEQYF	TGTGCCAGCAGCTTAGCTCCAGGGGACTACGAGCAGTACTTC
-	TRBV11-3	TRBJ2-2	CASSPLRVGELFF	TGTGCCAGCAGCCCCCTCAGGGTCGGGGAGCTGTTTTTT
TRBD1	TRBV19	TRBJ2-3	CASSNIGTGDTDTQYF	TGTGCCAGTAGTAACATCGGGACAGGGGACACAGATACGCAGTATTTT
-	TRBV7-2	TRBJ1-5	CASSLGGVSNQPQHF	TGTGCCAGCAGCTTAGGGGGAGTCAGCAATCAGCCCCAGCATTTT
-	TRBV4-1	TRBJ2-7	CASSRWPGVIYEQYF	TGCGCCAGCAGCCGATGGCCGGGGGTGATCTACGAGCAGTACTTC
-	TRBV28	TRBJ1-1	CASSPGTQAFF	TGTGCCAGCAGTCCGGGGACACAAGCTTTCTTT
-	TRBV4-3	TRBJ1-1	CASSQDSSDYMAEAFF	TGCGCCAGCAGCCAAGATTCATCAGATTATATGGCTGAAGCTTTCTTT
TRBD2	TRBV27	TRBJ2-7	CASSPILGLAGVYEQYF	TGTGCCAGCAGTCCCATCCTCGGACTAGCGGGAGTCTACGAGCAGTACTTC